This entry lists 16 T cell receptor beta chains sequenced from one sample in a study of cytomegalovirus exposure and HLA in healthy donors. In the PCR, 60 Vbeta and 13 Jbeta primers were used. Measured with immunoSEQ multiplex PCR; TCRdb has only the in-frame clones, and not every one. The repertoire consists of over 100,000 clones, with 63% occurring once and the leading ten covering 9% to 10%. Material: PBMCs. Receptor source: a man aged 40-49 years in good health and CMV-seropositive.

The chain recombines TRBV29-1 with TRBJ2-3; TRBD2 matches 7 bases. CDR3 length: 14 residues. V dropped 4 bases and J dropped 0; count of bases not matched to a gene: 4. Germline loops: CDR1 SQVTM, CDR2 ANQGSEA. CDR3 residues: CSVVGLRSTDTQYF. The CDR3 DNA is TGCAGCGTTGTGGGACTACGCAGCACAGATACGCAGTATTTT.

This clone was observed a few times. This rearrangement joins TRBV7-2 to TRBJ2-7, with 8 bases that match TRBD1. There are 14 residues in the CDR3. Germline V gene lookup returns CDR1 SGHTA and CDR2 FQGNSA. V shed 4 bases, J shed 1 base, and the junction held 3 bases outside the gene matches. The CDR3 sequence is CASSSNRGSYEQYF. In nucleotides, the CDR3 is TGTGCCAGCAGCTCAAACAGGGGGTCCTACGAGCAGTACTTC.

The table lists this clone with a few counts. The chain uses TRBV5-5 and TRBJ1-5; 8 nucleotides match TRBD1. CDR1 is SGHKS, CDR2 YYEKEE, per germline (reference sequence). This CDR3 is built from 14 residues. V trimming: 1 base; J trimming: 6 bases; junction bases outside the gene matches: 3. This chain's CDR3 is CASSLTGGSQPQHF. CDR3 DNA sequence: TGTGCCAGCAGCTTGACAGGGGGTAGTCAGCCCCAGCATTTT.

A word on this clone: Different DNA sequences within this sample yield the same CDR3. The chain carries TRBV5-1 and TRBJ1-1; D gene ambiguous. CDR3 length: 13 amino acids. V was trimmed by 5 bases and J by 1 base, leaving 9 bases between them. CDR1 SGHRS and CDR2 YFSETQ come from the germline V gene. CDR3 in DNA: TGCGCCAGCAGGCAAGGCGGGAACACTGAAGCTTTCTTT. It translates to CASRQGGNTEAFF.

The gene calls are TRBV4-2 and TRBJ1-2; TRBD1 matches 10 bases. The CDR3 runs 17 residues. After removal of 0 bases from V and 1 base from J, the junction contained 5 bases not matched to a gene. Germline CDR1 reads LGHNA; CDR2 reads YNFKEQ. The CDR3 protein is CASSQEGTGAVNYGYTF. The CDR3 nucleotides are TGTGCCAGCAGCCAAGAGGGGACAGGGGCCGTTAACTATGGCTACACCTTC.

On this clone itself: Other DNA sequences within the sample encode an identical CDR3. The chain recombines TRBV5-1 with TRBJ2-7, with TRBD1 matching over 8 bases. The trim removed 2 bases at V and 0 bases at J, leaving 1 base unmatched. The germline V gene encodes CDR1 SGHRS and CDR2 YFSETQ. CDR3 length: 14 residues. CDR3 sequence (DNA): TGCGCCAGCAGCTTAGGACAGGGCTCCTACGAGCAGTACTTC. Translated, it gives CASSLGQGSYEQYF. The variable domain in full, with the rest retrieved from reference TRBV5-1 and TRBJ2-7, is KAGVTQTPRYLIKTRGQQVTLSCSPISGHRSVSWYQQTPGQGLQFLFEYFSETQRNKGNFPGRFSGRQFSNSRSEMNVSTLELGDSALYLCASSLGQGSYEQYFGPGTRLTVT.

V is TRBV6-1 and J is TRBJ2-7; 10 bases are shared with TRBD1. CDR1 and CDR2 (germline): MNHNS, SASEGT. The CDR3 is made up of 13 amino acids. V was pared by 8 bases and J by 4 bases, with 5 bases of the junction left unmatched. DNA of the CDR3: TGTGCCAGCCTGCGACAGGGGGCTTACGAGCAGTACTTC. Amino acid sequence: CASLRQGAYEQYF.

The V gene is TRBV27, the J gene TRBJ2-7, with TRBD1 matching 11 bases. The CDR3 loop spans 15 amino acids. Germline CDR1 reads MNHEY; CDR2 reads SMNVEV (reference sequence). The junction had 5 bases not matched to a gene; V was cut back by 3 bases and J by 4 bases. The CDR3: CASSFTGTGGYEQYF. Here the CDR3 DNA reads TGTGCCAGCAGTTTTACCGGGACAGGGGGGTACGAGCAGTACTTC.

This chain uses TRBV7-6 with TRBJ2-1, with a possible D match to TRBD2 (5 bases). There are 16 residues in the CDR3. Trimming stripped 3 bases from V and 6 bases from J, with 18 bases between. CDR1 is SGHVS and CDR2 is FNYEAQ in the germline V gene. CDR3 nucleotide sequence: TGTGCCAGCAGCTTTGATCTTATCGGGGATTCCAATGAGCAGTTCTTC. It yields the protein CASSFDLIGDSNEQFF.

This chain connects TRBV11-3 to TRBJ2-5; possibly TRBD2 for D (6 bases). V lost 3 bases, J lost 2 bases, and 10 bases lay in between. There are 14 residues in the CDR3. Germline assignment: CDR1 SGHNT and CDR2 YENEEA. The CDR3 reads CASSLGGGQETQYF. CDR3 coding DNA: TGTGCCAGCAGCTTGGGAGGTGGACAAGAGACCCAGTACTTC.

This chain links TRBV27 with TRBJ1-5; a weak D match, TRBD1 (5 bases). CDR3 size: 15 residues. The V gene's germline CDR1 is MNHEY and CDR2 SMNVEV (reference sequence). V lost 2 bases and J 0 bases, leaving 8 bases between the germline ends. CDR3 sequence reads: CASSLGTDSNQPQHF. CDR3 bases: TGTGCCAGCAGTTTAGGGACTGATAGCAATCAGCCCCAGCATTTT.

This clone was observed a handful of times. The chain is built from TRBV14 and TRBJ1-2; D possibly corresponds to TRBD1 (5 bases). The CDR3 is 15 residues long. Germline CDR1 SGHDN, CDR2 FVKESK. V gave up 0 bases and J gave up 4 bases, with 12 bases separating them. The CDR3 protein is CASSQDFRQSYGYTF. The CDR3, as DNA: TGTGCCAGCAGCCAAGATTTTCGACAGAGCTATGGCTACACCTTC.

CDR3 loop: CATRRGSNTEAFF. For the CDR3, the DNA is TGTGCCACCCGCCGGGGGTCGAACACTGAAGCTTTCTTT. This chain connects TRBV6-5 to TRBJ1-1, with D perhaps matching TRBD1 (5 bases). The CDR3 is 13 amino acids. Per germline, CDR1 MNHEY and CDR2 SVGAGI. Trimming cost V 10 bases and J 1 base, with 13 bases left between them.

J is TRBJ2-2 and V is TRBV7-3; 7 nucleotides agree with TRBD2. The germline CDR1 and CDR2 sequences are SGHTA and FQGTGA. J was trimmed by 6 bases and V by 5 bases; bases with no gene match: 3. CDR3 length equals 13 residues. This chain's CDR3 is CASSHRGAGELFF. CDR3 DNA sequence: TGTGCCAGCAGCCACCGGGGGGCCGGGGAGCTGTTTTTT.

The CDR3 reads CASSLTPPSEFSYEQYF. CDR3 nucleotide sequence: TGTGCCAGCAGTTTAACTCCTCCTAGCGAGTTCTCCTACGAGCAGTACTTC. The genes are TRBV27 and TRBJ2-7; D possibly corresponds to TRBD2 (6 bases). The CDR3 has 17 residues. The ends were cut back, 2 bases at V and 0 bases at J, with 17 bases in the middle. CDR1 MNHEY and CDR2 SMNVEV come from the germline V gene (reference sequence).

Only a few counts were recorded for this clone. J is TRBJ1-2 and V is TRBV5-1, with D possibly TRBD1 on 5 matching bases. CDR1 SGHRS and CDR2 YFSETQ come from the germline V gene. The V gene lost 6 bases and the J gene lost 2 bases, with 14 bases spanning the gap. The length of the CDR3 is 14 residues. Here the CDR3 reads CASNYGQQNYGYTF. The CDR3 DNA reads TGCGCCAGCAACTATGGACAACAGAACTATGGCTACACCTTC.